These 14 T cell receptor beta chains were sequenced from one sample in a study of CD8 T cells in Susac syndrome. RNA in amounts of roughly 0.45 to 1 ug was reverse transcribed with random hexamers. TCRdb independently ran MiXCR on the immunoSEQ multiplex PCR reads; one entry per CDR3 protein. Seen here are tens of thousands of distinct CDR3 sequences, roughly 94% observed once, and the top ten hold about 0.6%. Sequenced: CD8+ T cells from PBMCs. These TCRs come from a human donor with multiple sclerosis.

This clonotype was seen just once. The chain is built from TRBV4-3 and TRBJ2-7, with TRBD2 identical over 11 bases. Germline CDR1 reads LGHNA; CDR2 reads YSLEER. This CDR3 spans 20 amino acids. The J segment lost 3 bases and the V segment lost 0 bases, leaving 16 bases of the junction unmatched. CDR3 sequence (DNA): TGCGCCAGCAGCCAAGAGTTGCTAGCGGGGGGCCAGGAGCACTACTACGAGCAGTACTTC. Protein sequence: CASSQELLAGGQEHYYEQYF.

Only one count was recorded for this clonotype. This rearrangement joins TRBV23-1 to TRBJ1-3; D is unresolved. TRBV23-1 is marked as an open reading frame, function uncertain. The CDR3 loop spans 15 amino acids. V was pared by 0 bases and J by 0 bases, with 6 bases between. The CDR3 region is CASSQSTDSGNTIYF. CDR3 nucleotides: TGCGCCAGCAGTCAATCGACGGACTCTGGAAACACCATATATTTT.

This chain uses TRBV29-1 with TRBJ2-6, with D perhaps matching TRBD1 (5 bases). CDR1 and CDR2 (germline): SQVTM, ANQGSEA. CDR3 length: 15 amino acids. V lost 5 bases and J lost 4, with 15 bases in between. The CDR3 nucleotides are TGCAGCGTTCGGCCAGGGAAATCGGGGGCCAACGTCCTGACTTTC. The encoded protein is CSVRPGKSGANVLTF.

This clonotype occurred once. The V call is TRBV14, the J call TRBJ1-6; D is unresolved. This CDR3 comprises 17 residues. The V gene lost 7 bases and the J gene lost 0 bases, with 16 bases spanning the gap. CDR1 is SGHDN, CDR2 FVKESK, per germline. DNA for the CDR3: TGTGCCAGCAACCCCACCGCGGCCAGCTCCTATAATTCACCCCTCCACTTT. Its protein product is CASNPTAASSYNSPLHF.

The chain combines TRBV29-1 with TRBJ2-1; a weak D match, TRBD2 (5 bases). This CDR3 spans 13 amino acids. V lost 5 bases, J lost 3 bases, and 11 bases lay in between. Germline V lookup: CDR1 SQVTM, CDR2 ANQGSEA. The CDR3 loop is CSVSGLGYNEQFF. CDR3 nucleotides: TGCAGCGTTTCAGGACTGGGCTACAATGAGCAGTTCTTC.

The V gene is TRBV7-9, the J gene TRBJ2-1; D gene uncertain. This CDR3 has 11 residues. Germline CDR1 is SEHNR and CDR2 is FQNEAQ (reference sequence). V gave up 7 bases and J gave up 3 bases, with 4 bases separating them. This CDR3 reads CASISYNEQFF. DNA for the CDR3: TGTGCCAGCATTAGCTACAATGAGCAGTTCTTC.

This clonotype showed up just once. The chain employs TRBV7-9 and TRBJ2-7; D could derive from TRBD1 or TRBD2 (6 bases each). V lost 5 bases, J lost 4 bases, and 15 bases lay in between. The V gene's germline CDR1 is SEHNR and CDR2 FQNEAQ (reference sequence). CDR3 length: 14 amino acids. CDR3 amino acids: CASSPRGPVYEQYF. CDR3 in DNA: TGTGCCAGCAGCCCTCGGGGGCCAGTTTACGAGCAGTACTTC.

The chain is built from TRBV20-1 and TRBJ2-7, with D hard to call. The CDR3 runs to 13 residues. Germline CDR1 DFQATT, CDR2 SNEGSKA (reference sequence). V dropped 1 base and J dropped 1 base, with 8 bases sitting between them. In DNA, the CDR3 is TGCAGTGCTAGAGGGAGTGCTTCCTACGAGCAGTACTTC. Translation: CSARGSASYEQYF.

The rearrangement links TRBV4-3 to TRBJ2-6, with unresolved D. V lost 0 bases and J 1 base, leaving 4 bases between the germline ends. Germline assignment: CDR1 LGHNA and CDR2 YSLEER. This CDR3 region has 15 residues. The chain's CDR3 is CASSQEVSGANVLTF. The CDR3 DNA reads as TGCGCCAGCAGCCAAGAGGTTTCTGGGGCCAACGTCCTGACTTTC.

The sample holds one count of this clonotype. V and J are TRBV20-1 and TRBJ2-1; 8 positions match TRBD2. The ends lost 3 bases at V and 6 bases at J; junction bases unmatched: 10. Looked up from germline, CDR1 is DFQATT and CDR2 is SNEGSKA (reference sequence). CDR3 length: 15 amino acids. For the CDR3, the DNA is TGCAGTGCTAGGGTGGGGTGGCTAGCGGGCAATGAGCAGTTCTTC. Amino acid sequence: CSARVGWLAGNEQFF.

The chain recombines TRBV7-2 with TRBJ2-1, with D maybe TRBD1 (6 bases). CDR1 SGHTA and CDR2 FQGNSA come from the germline V gene. The CDR3 length is 16 residues. Trimming stripped 6 bases from V and 7 bases from J, with 22 bases between. CDR3 nucleotides: TGTGCCAGCAGACAGCCACCCGCAGGGGTTGAGAATGAGCAGTTCTTC. It specifies CASRQPPAGVENEQFF. Together with reference TRBV7-2 and TRBJ2-1, the CDR3 gives the full variable domain: GAGVSQSPSNKVTEKGKDVELRCDPISGHTALYWYRQSLGQGLEFLIYFQGNSAPDKSGLPSDRFSAERTGGSVSTLTIQRTQQEDSAVYLCASRQPPAGVENEQFFGPGTRLTVL.

V is TRBV29-1 and J is TRBJ2-7, with D hard to call. V gave up 7 bases and J gave up 7 bases, with 11 bases separating them. This CDR3 comprises 10 residues. Germline CDR1 SQVTM, CDR2 ANQGSEA. The CDR3 here is CSAGQEEQYF. In nucleotides, the CDR3 is TGCAGCGCCGGTCAGGAGGAGCAGTACTTC.

This clonotype came up once. The chain is built from TRBV6-4 and TRBJ2-1, with D perhaps TRBD1 or TRBD2 (5 bases each). This CDR3 has 17 amino acids. Trimming removed 0 bases from V and 5 bases from J, with 17 bases in between. Germline CDR1 reads MRHNA; CDR2 reads SNTAGT. The CDR3 is CASSDSGGGGGNNEQFF. CDR3 nucleotide sequence: TGTGCCAGCAGTGACTCGGGCGGCGGTGGGGGAAACAATGAGCAGTTCTTC.

V gene TRBV5-4 combines with J gene TRBJ2-1, with 10 bases aligning to TRBD2. The CDR3 totals 15 residues. J was trimmed by 4 bases and V by 4 bases; bases with no gene match: 5. In germline, CDR1 is SGHNT, CDR2 YYREEE (reference sequence). CDR3 nucleotides: TGTGCCAGCAGCCTTGGACTAGCGGAGTACAATGAGCAGTTCTTC. It specifies CASSLGLAEYNEQFF.